The 15 T cell receptor beta chains below all came from one sample that was sequenced in a study of blood T cell repertoires in COVID-19. Clones were sequenced by immunoSEQ multiplex PCR, and TCRdb holds only the in-frame ones, with some missing. The data hold just over 90,000 clones, with almost 80% observed a single time. Sequenced sample: peripheral blood. The receptors were gathered from a human donor in a cohort sampled during active COVID-19.

The chain links TRBV4-2 to TRBJ2-5; 8 bases align to TRBD2. After removal of 0 bases from V and 2 bases from J, the junction contained 8 bases not matched to a gene. CDR1 and CDR2 from the germline V gene are LGHNA and YNFKEQ. CDR3 length equals 17 residues. The CDR3 reads CASSQEGAGGVQETQYF. CDR3 sequence (DNA): TGTGCCAGCAGCCAAGAAGGGGCGGGAGGCGTACAAGAGACCCAGTACTTC.

The J gene is TRBJ2-4, the V gene TRBV5-5; 10 nucleotides agree with TRBD1. The CDR3 is 13 residues long. CDR1 and CDR2 from the germline V gene are SGHKS and YYEKEE (reference sequence). The J segment lost 8 bases and the V segment lost 2 bases, leaving 1 base of the junction unmatched. CDR3 in amino acids: CASSFGTGDIQYF. The CDR3, as DNA: TGTGCCAGCAGCTTCGGGACAGGGGACATTCAGTACTTC.

In this sample, this clone turned up a few times. V gene TRBV28 combines with J gene TRBJ1-1, with 9 bases fitting TRBD1. CDR1 MDHEN and CDR2 SYDVKM come from the germline V gene. The CDR3 consists of 14 residues. J was trimmed by 11 bases and V by 3 bases; bases with no gene match: 10. CDR3 in DNA: TGTGCCAGCAGTTTGGGGGACAGGGAAATGTGGGCTTTCTTT. This encodes CASSLGDREMWAFF.

This rearrangement joins TRBV9 to TRBJ2-1; 7 bases align to TRBD2. The CDR3 totals 15 residues. After removal of 2 bases from V and 0 bases from J, the junction contained 2 bases not matched to a gene. The V gene's germline CDR1 is SGDLS and CDR2 YYNGEE. This CDR3 is CASSVSGTSYNEQFF. The CDR3 DNA is TGTGCCAGCAGCGTGAGCGGGACCTCCTACAATGAGCAGTTCTTC.

This clone occurred once. The gene calls are TRBV28 and TRBJ1-2; D is unresolved. Germline CDR1 reads MDHEN; CDR2 reads SYDVKM. The CDR3 consists of 12 residues. V lost 5 bases and J 8 bases, leaving 12 bases between the germline ends. Written as DNA, the CDR3 is TGTGCCAGCAGTGAAACGGTAAAGGGCTACACCTTC. It encodes CASSETVKGYTF.

V gene TRBV28 combines with J gene TRBJ2-7, with D perhaps matching TRBD1 (6 bases). V was cut by 7 bases and J by 2 bases, with 12 bases left in between. Germline values: CDR1 MDHEN, CDR2 SYDVKM. CDR3 length equals 13 residues. This CDR3 is CASTRGIPYEQYF. CDR3 DNA sequence: TGTGCCAGCACCAGGGGAATCCCCTACGAGCAGTACTTC.

The chain recombines TRBV6-5 with TRBJ2-1, with 9 bases lining up with TRBD2. Germline V gene sequence: CDR1 MNHEY, CDR2 SVGAGI. The CDR3 sequence is 15 residues long. The trim removed 6 bases at V and 8 bases at J, leaving 11 bases unmatched. CDR3 DNA: TGTGCCAGCAGATCCCGTTTAGCGGGAGTGTATGAGCAGTTCTTC. This translates into CASRSRLAGVYEQFF.

This chain joins TRBV5-5 and TRBJ2-4; tentative D call: TRBD1 (6 bases). Per germline, CDR1 SGHKS and CDR2 YYEKEE (reference sequence). The CDR3 has 16 amino acids. Between the trimmed V and J ends, which lost 2 bases and 1 base, there was a span of 13 bases. As DNA, the CDR3 is TGTGCCAGCAGCTTAGGGGGACCCGTGGCCAAAAACATTCAGTACTTC. Translating it yields CASSLGGPVAKNIQYF.

The V call is TRBV5-1, the J call TRBJ2-3; 7 positions match TRBD1. The CDR3 totals 17 residues. Germline V gives CDR1 SGHRS, CDR2 YFSETQ. V trimming: 1 base; J trimming: 0 bases; junction bases outside the gene matches: 8. CDR3 region: CASSLRGTVISTDTQYF. Written as DNA, the CDR3 is TGCGCCAGCAGCTTGAGAGGGACAGTTATCAGCACAGATACGCAGTATTTT. Based on the CDR3 plus reference TRBV5-1 and TRBJ2-3, the full variable domain is KAGVTQTPRYLIKTRGQQVTLSCSPISGHRSVSWYQQTPGQGLQFLFEYFSETQRNKGNFPGRFSGRQFSNSRSEMNVSTLELGDSALYLCASSLRGTVISTDTQYFGPGTRLTVL.

J is TRBJ1-3 and V is TRBV23-1; 9 positions match TRBD1. TRBV23-1 counts as an open reading frame of uncertain function. The CDR3 is made up of 16 amino acids. V lost 7 bases and J lost 4; bases outside the gene matches: 11. DNA for the CDR3: TGCGCCAGCATTGTTACACAGGGGGCGGAAGGAAACACCATATATTTT. Its protein product is CASIVTQGAEGNTIYF.

The chain recombines TRBV19 with TRBJ2-2, with TRBD1 identical over 10 bases. This CDR3 is built from 14 residues. Germline-derived CDR1 and CDR2 are LNHDA and SQIVND (reference sequence). The V segment lost 11 bases and the J segment 1 base; nucleotides outside the gene matches: 4. CDR3 coding DNA: TGTGCCGGCCGGGACAGGGGGAACACCGGGGAGCTGTTTTTT. Protein product: CAGRDRGNTGELFF.

The chain couples TRBV29-1 to TRBJ2-7, with D uncertain. V was pared by 5 bases and J by 0 bases, with 11 bases between. The CDR3 totals 13 residues. Germline CDR1 is SQVTM and CDR2 is ANQGSEA. In DNA, the CDR3 is TGCAGCGTTTACGAATCCAGCTCCTACGAGCAGTACTTC. Its protein is CSVYESSSYEQYF.

This sequence joins TRBV5-4 and TRBJ2-7; D might be TRBD2 (6 bases). The V end lost 4 bases, the J end lost 0 bases, and 17 bases lay between the germline ends. The CDR3 is 16 amino acids. Germline V CDR1 and CDR2: SGHNT, YYREEE (reference sequence). The CDR3 protein is CASSLAGVGSSYEQYF. The CDR3 nucleotides read TGTGCCAGCAGCCTGGCGGGTGTCGGGAGCTCCTACGAGCAGTACTTC.

V is TRBV5-1 and J is TRBJ1-3; D is unresolved. V was pared by 0 bases and J by 3 bases, with 10 bases between. The CDR3 loop spans 15 amino acids. The germline gives CDR1 SGHRS, CDR2 YFSETQ. The CDR3, as DNA: TGCGCCAGCAGCTTGGGAGGTAGTGGTGGAAACACCATATATTTT. Translation: CASSLGGSGGNTIYF.

The rearrangement joins TRBV25-1 to TRBJ1-3; D uncertain. V was trimmed by 4 bases and J by 2 bases, leaving 15 bases between them. Germline lookup yields CDR1 MGHDK and CDR2 SYGVNS. This CDR3 is built from 16 residues. The CDR3 DNA sequence: TGTGCCAGCAGTGGAGATCTAAGGCTAGCTGGAAACACCATATATTTT. It translates to CASSGDLRLAGNTIYF.